The following is a TCR beta chain sequence with its context. Per the germline V gene, CDR1 is MGHDK and CDR2 is SYGVNS. V shed 2 bases and J shed 7 bases, with 6 bases lying between them. The CDR3 runs to 13 residues. Genomic DNA was employed as the template in profiling TCR beta VDJ and CDR3. Via MiXCR, TCRdb re-called the reads, giving one row per CDR3 protein. The sample has 150,000 to 200,000 distinct CDR3 sequences, about 60% seen once. This sample is part of a study of CD8+CD57+ T cells in acquired aplastic anemia. Background on the study: The average for DNA from sorted CD4+ and CD8+ cells was around 3.4 ug. Around 10 million reads were obtained on average for healthy donor CD4+ cells.

The specimen sequenced was sorted CD4+, CD8+, or CD8+CD57+ T cells (not recorded which) from PBMCs. The receptor's source is a human donor in good health. V is TRBV25-1 and J is TRBJ1-6; no reliable D call. Written as DNA, the CDR3 is TGTGCCAGCAGTGAAGGCAACAATTCACCCCTCCACTTT. Protein: CASSEGNNSPLHF.